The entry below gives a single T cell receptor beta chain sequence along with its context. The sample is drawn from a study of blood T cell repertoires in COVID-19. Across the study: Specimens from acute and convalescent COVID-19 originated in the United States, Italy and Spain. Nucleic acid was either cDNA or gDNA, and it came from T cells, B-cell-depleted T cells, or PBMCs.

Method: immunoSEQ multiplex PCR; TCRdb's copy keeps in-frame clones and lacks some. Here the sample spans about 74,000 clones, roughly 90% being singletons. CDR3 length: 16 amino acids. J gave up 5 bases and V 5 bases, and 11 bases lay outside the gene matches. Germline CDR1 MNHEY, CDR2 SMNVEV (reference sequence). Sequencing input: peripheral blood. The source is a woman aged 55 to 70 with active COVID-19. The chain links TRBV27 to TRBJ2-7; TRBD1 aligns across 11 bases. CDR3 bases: TGTGCCAGCAGTCAACCGGGACAGGGGGGGTCCCACGAGCAGTACTTC. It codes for CASSQPGQGGSHEQYF.